The clone carrying this T cell receptor beta chain was detected a few times. Its antigen is unidentified. cDNA carried unique molecular identifiers, and a universal primer site was added by template switching. TCRdb fed the 5' RACE reads into MiXCR, producing one record per CDR3 protein. The table lists more than 1.5 million distinct CDR3 sequences, under 35% of them singletons, with about 0.3% in the top ten. The entry originates in a study of identical twins. Study-wide results and limits: Twin sharing of out-of-frame TCR alpha was underestimated by models in monozygotic pairs.

This CDR3 region has 15 residues. V lost 7 bases to trimming and J lost 0 bases; unmatched junction nucleotides: 7. Germline lookup yields CDR1 MNHNS and CDR2 SASEGT. This TCR derives from a newborn girl in good health. The sample comprised cord blood. This chain links TRBV6-1 with TRBJ1-2; 8 nucleotides align to TRBD1. The CDR3 bases are TGTGCCAGCACTTTAGACAGGGGTTCTAACTATGGCTACACCTTC. It specifies CASTLDRGSNYGYTF.